The clone carrying this T cell receptor (beta chain) has at least ten counts. Its specificity is unknown. The sample comes from a study of T cell repertoires in cytomegalovirus infection. Study at large: It was the public TCR beta signatures that indicated both CMV infection and matching HLA type. Findings and limits, study-wide: Carriers of CMV plus the relevant HLA were identified by cumulative public TCR beta family frequency.

The germline gives CDR1 SGHTA, CDR2 FQGNSA. This CDR3 is built from 15 residues. V trimming: 5 bases; J trimming: 5 bases; junction bases outside the gene matches: 11. TCRdb called the reads again in MiXCR, with one record for every CDR3 protein. The table includes some 450,000 distinct CDR3 sequences, approximately 31% detected once. This clonotype was obtained from a human donor in good health (CMV status not recorded). Some clones in this sample may be carry-over from other donors' samples. The genes are TRBV7-2 and TRBJ1-1, with 7 bases matching TRBD1. Sequences were obtained from PBMCs. CDR3 sequence: CASSPRGQKATEAFF. CDR3 DNA: TGTGCCAGCAGCCCCCGGGGACAGAAGGCTACTGAAGCTTTCTTT.